This TCR beta chain appears in the sequencing data of a study of cytomegalovirus exposure and HLA in healthy donors. In the PCR, 60 Vbeta and 13 Jbeta primers were used. Repertoires were generated with immunoSEQ multiplex PCR, while TCRdb's copy carries only in-frame clones and drops some. The repertoire has about 180,000 clones, 80% to 90% of them found once; the top ten carry roughly 5%. Germline V gene data show CDR1 as SNHLY and CDR2 as FYNNEI. Trimming shortened V by 7 bases and J by 3 bases, and 10 bases separated the two germline ends. The CDR3 is made up of 13 amino acids. The source material was PBMCs. The rearrangement joins TRBV2 to TRBJ1-3; D is unresolved. The clonotype was recovered from a woman aged 18 to 35 in good health and CMV-seropositive. The CDR3 region is CASNGMGGNTIYF. The CDR3 bases are TGTGCCAGCAACGGGATGGGTGGAAACACCATATATTTT. The full variable domain, in which reference TRBV2 and TRBJ1-3 provide the parts outside the CDR3, is EPEVTQTPSHQVTQMGQEVILRCVPISNHLYFYWYRQILGQKVEFLVSFYNNEISEKSEIFDDQFSVERPDGSNFTLKIRSTKLEDSAMYFCASNGMGGNTIYFGEGSWLTVV.